Shown below are 21 T cell receptor beta chains from a single sample sequenced in a study of beta chain features in type 1 diabetes. Antigen specificity for these receptors is unknown. Study-wide results and limits: Moderate but significant shortening of TCRB CDR3s was recorded in all four CD4+ subsets from Type 1 diabetes patients.

Reverse transcribing all isolated RNA meant expressed TCRB transcripts were sequenced. The table came from immunoSEQ multiplex PCR; TCRdb's copy has only in-frame clones and leaves some out. The data show more than 250,000 clones, over 14% seen once. The sequenced sample consisted of naive CD4+ T cells from blood. The origin of the receptors is a man aged 18 to 30 with type 1 diabetes.

V usage is TRBV29-1 and J usage is TRBJ2-3; possibly TRBD2 for D (6 bases). Trimming stripped 6 bases from V and 6 bases from J, with 10 bases between. From germline, CDR1 is SQVTM and CDR2 ANQGSEA. The CDR3 covers 11 residues. This CDR3 reads CSVRDFDTQYF. CDR3 DNA sequence: TGCAGCGTGAGGGACTTTGATACGCAGTATTTT.

The rearrangement links TRBV7-9 to TRBJ1-2; TRBD1 matches at 10 bases. The CDR3 is 15 residues long. The germline CDR1 and CDR2 sequences are SEHNR and FQNEAQ (reference sequence). The V and J ends lost 5 bases and 2 bases, in that order; junction bases with no gene match: 5. Here the CDR3 DNA reads TGTGCCAGCAGCCACGAGGACAGGGGGAACTATGGCTACACCTTC. Residues: CASSHEDRGNYGYTF.

The chain combines TRBV28 with TRBJ2-1; no definite D call. Germline V gene lookup returns CDR1 MDHEN and CDR2 SYDVKM. Trimming pared 2 bases from V and 8 bases from J, leaving 7 bases between. The length of the CDR3 is 12 residues. The CDR3, as DNA: TGTGCCAGCAGTTTAGAGAGATATGAGCAGTTCTTC. This codes for CASSLERYEQFF.

The chain links TRBV6-5 to TRBJ2-3; D is unresolved. V gave up 0 bases and J gave up 2 bases, with 9 bases separating them. Germline CDR1 reads MNHEY; CDR2 reads SVGAGI. The CDR3 covers 15 residues. The CDR3 region is CASSYSRQNTDTQYF. The CDR3 DNA sequence: TGTGCCAGCAGTTACTCGAGGCAGAACACAGATACGCAGTATTTT.

This chain connects TRBV28 to TRBJ2-7, with D tentatively TRBD2 (5 bases). CDR1 MDHEN and CDR2 SYDVKM come from the germline V gene. Trimming took off 3 bases at V and 0 bases at J, with 9 bases between the two ends. The CDR3 runs to 14 residues. The CDR3: CASSFNRDSYEQYF. As DNA, the CDR3 is TGTGCCAGCAGTTTTAACCGGGACTCCTACGAGCAGTACTTC.

There are a few counts of this clone. The rearrangement joins TRBV28 to TRBJ2-7, with 7 nucleotides matching TRBD2. This CDR3 has 14 amino acids. Trimming cost V 10 bases and J 5 bases; bases outside gene matches: 14. The germline V gene encodes CDR1 MDHEN and CDR2 SYDVKM. In DNA, the CDR3 is TGTGCCACCCGGCTCGGGTTCGGGAGGAACGAGCAGTACTTC. Its protein is CATRLGFGRNEQYF.

The CDR3 coding sequence is TGTGCCAGCGGACTGAAGACTAGCGGGCGATCCTACGAGCAGTACTTC. Translating it yields CASGLKTSGRSYEQYF. This chain uses TRBV28 with TRBJ2-7; TRBD2 matches at 10 bases. Germline CDR1 is MDHEN and CDR2 is SYDVKM. This CDR3 is 16 amino acids long. The junction had 11 bases not matched to a gene; V was cut back by 8 bases and J by 1 base.

This rearrangement joins TRBV7-6 to TRBJ2-1; TRBD2 matches 8 bases. J lost 4 bases, V lost 2 bases, and 4 bases had no gene match. This CDR3 contains 15 residues. CDR1 and CDR2 (germline): SGHVS, FNYEAQ. For the CDR3, the DNA is TGTGCCAGCAGCTTATCCAGCGGGGGATACAATGAGCAGTTCTTC. Translated: CASSLSSGGYNEQFF.

This rearrangement joins TRBV5-1 to TRBJ2-2, with D hard to call. The ends were cut back, 6 bases at V and 6 bases at J, with 12 bases in the middle. Looked up from germline, CDR1 is SGHRS and CDR2 is YFSETQ. This CDR3 region has 13 residues. The CDR3 region has the DNA TGCGCCAGCAAGAGTGGGCCCTCCGGGGAGCTGTTTTTT. Encoded protein: CASKSGPSGELFF.

The chain is built from TRBV5-4 and TRBJ2-7; 11 bases match TRBD2. The germline V gene has CDR1 SGHNT and CDR2 YYREEE (reference sequence). The CDR3 is made up of 17 amino acids. Trimming removed 0 bases from V and 5 bases from J; junction bases left unmatched: 10. CDR3 coding DNA: TGTGCCAGCAGCTTGGGGTCTGCTAGCGGGGGGACGGACGAGCAGTACTTC. It specifies CASSLGSASGGTDEQYF.

This clone was seen a handful of times. The genes are TRBV5-1 and TRBJ1-3, with TRBD1 identical over 7 bases. Germline loops: CDR1 SGHRS, CDR2 YFSETQ. V lost 1 base to trimming and J lost 0 bases; unmatched junction nucleotides: 4. The length of the CDR3 is 16 residues. Here the CDR3 DNA reads TGCGCCAGCAGCTTGCCGACAGGGACCTCTGGAAACACCATATATTTT. The encoded protein is CASSLPTGTSGNTIYF.

This clone has only a few counts. The rearrangement uses TRBV30 and TRBJ1-6; 7 bases are a match to TRBD1. Germline CDR1 reads GTSNPN; CDR2 reads SVGIG (reference sequence). This CDR3 comprises 17 residues. Trimming removed 2 bases from V and 7 bases from J; junction bases left unmatched: 14. This CDR3 is CAWSPLRGPGGNSPLHF. In nucleotides, the CDR3 is TGTGCCTGGAGTCCTCTAAGGGGTCCAGGGGGGAATTCACCCCTCCACTTT.

This clone occurred a few times. The chain recombines TRBV7-2 with TRBJ2-7; tentatively, D is TRBD1 (6 bases). Germline V gene sequence: CDR1 SGHTA, CDR2 FQGNSA. The ends were cut back, 5 bases at V and 3 bases at J, with 17 bases in the middle. The CDR3 has 15 residues. CDR3 in amino acids: CASSRTGSLSYEQYF. CDR3 nucleotides: TGTGCCAGCAGCCGTACAGGGTCCCTAAGCTACGAGCAGTACTTC.

This clone turned up a few times. The rearrangement joins TRBV29-1 to TRBJ1-1; D gene ambiguous. The V and J ends lost 1 base and 1 base respectively, with 10 bases between them. The germline gives CDR1 SQVTM, CDR2 ANQGSEA. The CDR3 runs to 14 residues. The CDR3 loop is CSVEGGPENTEAFF. CDR3 DNA sequence: TGCAGCGTTGAAGGAGGGCCGGAGAACACTGAAGCTTTCTTT.

The chain joins TRBV15 to TRBJ2-4, with 9 bases matching TRBD1. V shed 5 bases, J shed 2 bases, and the junction held 1 base outside the gene matches. This CDR3 comprises 14 residues. Germline V CDR1 and CDR2: LNHNV, YYDKDF (reference sequence). CDR3 nucleotides: TGTGCCACCAGCGGACAGGGGACCAAAAACATTCAGTACTTC. Translation gives CATSGQGTKNIQYF.

The V and J genes are TRBV6-5 and TRBJ2-3; 12 bases line up with TRBD2. The germline gives CDR1 MNHEY, CDR2 SVGAGI. V lost 0 bases to trimming and J lost 6 bases; unmatched junction nucleotides: 4. The CDR3 is 16 residues long. CDR3 DNA: TGTGCCAGCAGTTACTCGACTACTAGCGGGGGGGATACGCAGTATTTT. Protein product: CASSYSTTSGGDTQYF.

This clone appeared a few times. Compared with germline, one end of the junction differs, possibly owing to a read error. The genes are TRBV10-1 and TRBJ1-4, with D unclear. The CDR3 totals 13 residues. In germline, CDR1 is WNHNN, CDR2 SYGVQD (reference sequence). The CDR3 DNA sequence: TGCGCCAGCAGTGCTACAGTTAATGAGAAACTGTTTTTT. Amino acids: CASSATVNEKLFF.

The chain recombines TRBV7-2 with TRBJ1-1; 8 bases line up with TRBD1. Germline lookup yields CDR1 SGHTA and CDR2 FQGNSA. The V gene end was trimmed by 3 bases and the J gene end by 7 bases; junction bases not matched to a gene: 4. The CDR3 contains 13 residues. The CDR3 spells CASSFRGRLEAFF. As DNA, the CDR3 is TGTGCCAGCAGCTTCAGGGGGCGACTTGAAGCTTTCTTT.

This clone was picked up a small number of times. The rearrangement uses TRBV2 and TRBJ1-2; weak D call: TRBD1 (6 bases). Per the germline V gene, CDR1 is SNHLY and CDR2 is FYNNEI. The CDR3 is 13 residues long. With 6 bases removed from V and 2 bases from J, the gap between germline ends came to 10 bases. CDR3 protein: CASRRTDNYGYTF. The CDR3 DNA is TGTGCCAGCAGGAGGACAGACAACTATGGCTACACCTTC.

The genes are TRBV27 and TRBJ2-5; D not resolved. This CDR3 is 12 amino acids long. V was pared by 3 bases and J by 6 bases, with 8 bases between. Germline CDR1 reads MNHEY; CDR2 reads SMNVEV (reference sequence). For the CDR3, the DNA is TGTGCCAGCAGTTTGTCGGGTCAGACCCAGTACTTC. Amino acids: CASSLSGQTQYF.

The chain links TRBV15 to TRBJ2-3; D is unresolved. The CDR3 contains 15 residues. V lost 0 bases and J lost 4, with 11 bases in between. Germline V gives CDR1 LNHNV, CDR2 YYDKDF (reference sequence). DNA for the CDR3: TGTGCCACCAGCAGAGATTTGATTGAGTCAGATACGCAGTATTTT. It is translated as CATSRDLIESDTQYF.